This TCR beta chain originates from a study of early T cells in non-severe SARS-CoV-2 infection. Turning to the study itself: With bulk RNA from unsorted whole blood as input, sequencing yielded unpaired chains.

Findings and caveats of the study: VDJdb matching skewed toward anti-spike CD8 responses, missing private and CD4 specificities.

For this clonotype: Its antigen is unidentified.

Individually, cDNA molecules had unique molecular identifiers attached to them. TCRdb reanalysed the 5' RACE reads using MiXCR and keeps one entry per CDR3 protein. This sample has 55,000 to 75,000 distinct CDR3 sequences, with roughly a tenth found just once. Trimming pared 1 base from V and 5 bases from J, leaving 17 bases between. The V gene's germline CDR1 is LGHDT and CDR2 YNNKEL (reference sequence). The CDR3 covers 16 residues. Sequencing was done on a sample of whole blood. The J gene is TRBJ2-5, the V gene TRBV3-1; D not resolved. This clonotype was sampled from an adult who was a healthcare worker with PCR-confirmed SARS-CoV-2 infection or an uninfected control (not recorded which). CDR3 nucleotide sequence: TGTGCCAGCAGCCAAGTCAATCAAGGTTACTTGGAGACCCAGTACTTC. It is translated as CASSQVNQGYLETQYF.